This T cell receptor beta chain was captured in a study of T-cell reconstitution after alpha-beta-depleted transplantation in children. As it was prepared, the TCRbeta library received unique molecular identifiers. Via MiXCR, TCRdb re-called the PCR reads, giving one row per CDR3 protein. The sample contains fewer than 250,000 distinct CDR3 sequences, approximately 15% of which appear only once. The CDR3 contains 12 residues. Trimming took 2 bases from V and 14 from J; bases not matched to a gene: 8. Germline CDR1 is MGHDK and CDR2 is SYGVNS. The material was PBMCs, mostly from graft donor cells, obtained 360 days after TCRalphabeta/CD19-depleted stem cell transplant. This sequence joins TRBV25-1 and TRBJ1-2; 7 nucleotides line up with TRBD1. This clonotype was obtained from a male patient aged 2-9 years who had a stem cell transplant for acute lymphoblastic leukemia, so the T cells may come from the graft donor. In DNA form, the CDR3 reads TGTGCCAGCAGTGAAATAACAGGGGCATATACCTTC. It encodes CASSEITGAYTF.